This TCR beta chain was observed in a study of blood T cell repertoires in COVID-19. At the level of the study: Both acute and convalescent COVID-19 samples were obtained from the United States, Italy and Spain.

Measured with immunoSEQ multiplex PCR; TCRdb has only the in-frame clones, and not every one. This table has about 260,000 clones, under 90% appearing once. J lost 2 bases, V lost 3 bases, and 9 bases had no gene match. Germline V CDR1 and CDR2: LNHDA, SQIVND (reference sequence). The CDR3 length is 18 residues. What was sequenced was peripheral blood. The sequence derives from a human donor in a cohort sampled during active COVID-19. This chain connects TRBV19 to TRBJ2-2; 10 bases are a match to TRBD2. The CDR3 here is CASSIGLAGEPNTGELFF. The CDR3 coding sequence is TGTGCCAGTAGTATTGGCCTAGCGGGGGAACCAAACACCGGGGAGCTGTTTTTT.